This T cell receptor beta chain was found in a study of T-cell reconstitution after alpha-beta-depleted transplantation in children. Whole-study findings and limits: T-cell counts and diversity at one year post-transplant came mainly from newly produced T cells.

The library targeted TCRbeta and was prepared with unique molecular identifiers. TCRdb fed the PCR reads into MiXCR, producing one record per CDR3 protein. The sample gives just over 200,000 distinct CDR3 sequences, roughly 8.1% of which show up once; about 40% is in the top ten. This clonotype was counted between two and nine times. What it recognizes is unknown. The CDR3 is made up of 13 amino acids. Germline CDR1 is SGHDT and CDR2 is YYEEEE. V was clipped by 2 bases and J by 4 bases, with 7 bases between them. Specimen: PBMCs, mostly from graft donor cells, collected 360 days after TCRalphabeta/CD19-depleted stem cell transplant. This receptor was obtained from a male patient aged 2-10 years who had a stem cell transplant for acute myeloid leukemia, so the T cells may come from the graft donor. The chain combines TRBV5-6 with TRBJ1-5; D remains unclear. CDR3 protein: CASSFDGNQPQHF. CDR3 sequence (DNA): TGTGCCAGCAGCTTTGACGGTAATCAGCCCCAGCATTTT.